The 5 T cell receptor beta chains presented below share a single source sample, sequenced in a study of Graves' ophthalmopathy and Graves' hyperthyroidism (dated by TCRdb to the late 2010s). Sequencing used an Illumina HiSeq 2000. For repertoire sequencing, the TCR beta CDR3 regions were amplified from RNA transcripts. The first round was an RT-PCR using HTBI primers with the Qiagen OneStep RT-PCR kit, and this first round was followed by a second-round multiplex PCR, then size selection and purification. Clones were called with MiXCR by TCRdb after fastp trimmed the public reads at Q25, and only in-frame beta chains were retained. Identical CDR3 proteins give one entry, which carries the most common genes and DNA. The sample profile shows about 740,000 distinct CDR3 sequences; 35% to 50% of them were found once. The ten largest clones represent roughly 45% of the sample. What was sequenced was peripheral blood. The receptors come from an adult man with Graves' ophthalmopathy.

There are many counts of this clonotype. V is TRBV6-5 and J is TRBJ1-2; D remains ambiguous. This CDR3 is 13 amino acids long. Trimming took off 6 bases at V and 2 bases at J, with 10 bases between the two ends. CDR1 is MNHEY and CDR2 is SVGAGI in the germline V gene. This CDR3 reads CASSITRNYGYTF. The CDR3 DNA sequence: TGTGCCAGCAGCATCACCCGAAACTATGGCTACACCTTC.

The rearrangement uses TRBV5-6 and TRBJ1-6; the D gene is possibly TRBD1 (5 bases). This CDR3 has 19 amino acids. CDR1 SGHDT and CDR2 YYEEEE come from the germline V gene. With 6 bases removed from V and 0 bases from J, the gap between germline ends came to 22 bases. This chain's CDR3 is CASTRAESRLSSYNSPLHF. DNA of the CDR3: TGTGCCAGCACCAGGGCCGAATCCCGACTAAGCTCCTATAATTCACCCCTCCACTTT.

This clonotype was found many times. The rearrangement uses TRBV25-1 and TRBJ1-1; TRBD1 is a possible D gene (5 bases). CDR1 and CDR2 from the germline V gene are MGHDK and SYGVNS. CDR3 length: 16 residues. Trimming removed 3 bases at V and 5 bases at J, with 19 bases between. For the CDR3, the DNA is TGTGCCAGCAGTGAGGCGGGATCGGGACCTTTTACTGAAGCTTTCTTT. Translation: CASSEAGSGPFTEAFF.

This sequence joins TRBV19 and TRBJ1-1; 7 nucleotides align to TRBD1. Unmatched junction bases numbered 4, after V lost 5 bases and J lost 13 bases. The CDR3 spans 10 residues. Germline lookup yields CDR1 LNHDA and CDR2 SQIVND (reference sequence). The CDR3 protein is CASSVTGVFF. The CDR3 coding sequence is TGTGCCAGTAGTGTCACAGGGGTTTTCTTT.

The count of this clonotype is one. This chain connects TRBV4-2 to TRBJ2-5; D tentatively reads TRBD1 or TRBD2 (6 bases each). The CDR3 sequence is 14 residues long. Trimming took off 11 bases at V and 2 bases at J, with 18 bases between the two ends. Germline V gives CDR1 LGHNA, CDR2 YNFKEQ. The CDR3 DNA reads as TGTGCCCATCGTGGGGGGCTGAGGCAAGAGACCCAGTACTTC. Translated: CAHRGGLRQETQYF.